A selection of T cell receptor beta chains follows, all from one sample in a study of T-cell reconstitution after alpha-beta-depleted transplantation in children. TCRdb redid the calling of the PCR reads with MiXCR, one entry per CDR3 protein. The table lists about 610,000 distinct CDR3 sequences, under 12% of them singletons. The sequencing here drew on PBMCs from the stem cell graft donor, taken from the stem cell graft. The receptors here all came from a human donor who donated a stem cell graft to a child with acute myeloid leukemia. Each CDR3 is given with its conserved first and last residue. Fields, in order: J gene, clone size, V gene, D gene, CDR3 protein, CDR3 DNA. The D gene is left open where the match is weak. Size is stated for part of the rows, as once, few or many counts, or as a class when the clone is expanded.

TRBJ1-1 few TRBV29-1 - CSVASAVKAFF TGCAGCGTTGCCTCGGCAGTAAAAGCTTTCTTT
TRBJ2-1 many TRBV4-3 TRBD2 CASSQEGGTSDEQFF TGCGCCAGCAGCCAAGAGGGTGGGACTAGCGACGAGCAGTTCTTC
TRBJ2-7 many TRBV28 - CASSLNAYEQYF TGTGCCAGCAGTTTAAACGCCTACGAGCAGTACTTC
TRBJ2-3 - TRBV7-9 - CASSPPAEGGTQYF TGTGCCAGCAGCCCACCCGCGGAGGGCGGGACGCAGTATTTT
TRBJ1-6 few TRBV7-9 - CASTLPGGGDSPLHF TGTGCCAGCACCCTACCAGGTGGTGGGGATTCACCCCTCCACTTT
TRBJ2-7 many TRBV5-4 TRBD2 CASSLGTSIYEQYF TGTGCCAGCAGCTTGGGGACTAGCATCTACGAGCAGTACTTC
TRBJ2-2 many TRBV7-2 TRBD1 CASRGQLTNTGELFF TGTGCCAGCAGGGGACAGTTAACTAACACCGGGGAGCTGTTTTTT
TRBJ1-5 few TRBV30 - CAWSVGGLRQPQHF TGTGCCTGGAGTGTGGGGGGATTGCGTCAGCCCCAGCATTTT
TRBJ2-1 few TRBV27 - CASSLWASSYNEQFF TGTGCCAGCAGTTTATGGGCTAGCTCCTACAATGAGCAGTTCTTC
TRBJ2-7 few TRBV25-1 - CASSPAGSTNEQYF TGTGCCAGCAGTCCTGCGGGCAGCACCAACGAGCAGTACTTC
TRBJ1-3 many TRBV5-1 - CASSLTQGRTFSGNTIYF TGCGCCAGCAGCTTGACCCAGGGACGGACCTTCTCTGGAAACACCATATATTTT
TRBJ1-1 many TRBV7-2 - CASKTEAFF TGTGCCAGCAAAACTGAAGCTTTCTTT
TRBJ1-2 few TRBV6-1 TRBD1 CASSKSNAGQGDYGYTF TGTGCCAGCAGTAAATCTAACGCGGGACAGGGGGACTATGGCTACACCTTC
TRBJ2-2 - TRBV24-1 TRBD1 CATSDLRGPGELFF TGTGCCACCAGTGATTTAAGGGGGCCAGGGGAGCTGTTTTTT
TRBJ1-2 few TRBV10-3 - CAISPAGGSYGYTF TGTGCCATCAGCCCGGCGGGGGGGAGCTATGGCTACACCTTC
TRBJ2-6 many TRBV19 - CASSDVRISGANVLTF TGTGCCAGTAGTGACGTTCGTATCTCTGGGGCCAACGTCCTGACTTTC
TRBJ2-7 many TRBV28 TRBD1 CASSSGTGSYEQYF TGTGCCAGCAGTTCCGGGACAGGTTCCTACGAGCAGTACTTC
TRBJ2-7 many TRBV9 TRBD1 CASSTSTGTGIYEQYF TGTGCCAGCAGCACCTCAACCGGGACAGGCATCTACGAGCAGTACTTC
TRBJ2-1 - TRBV4-2 - CASSQDWADPSYNEQFF TGTGCCAGCAGCCAAGATTGGGCAGACCCCTCCTACAATGAGCAGTTCTTC
TRBJ1-3 - TRBV6-5 - CASFPSSGNTYF TGTGCCAGCTTTCCTTCCTCTGGAAACACATATTTT
TRBJ1-2 few TRBV4-3 TRBD1 CASSRTGTVGYTF TGCGCCAGCAGCCGCACTGGGACAGTTGGCTACACCTTC
TRBJ1-5 - TRBV12-3/TRBV12-4 TRBD1 CASSFRGLGQPQHF TGTGCCAGCAGTTTCAGGGGGCTCGGGCAGCCCCAGCATTTT
TRBJ1-6 few TRBV7-3 - CASSLGTTSSPLHF TGTGCCAGCAGCTTAGGGACTACCAGTTCACCCCTCCACTTT
TRBJ2-7 - TRBV14 - CASSQDRMGYEQYF TGTGCCAGCAGCCAAGACAGGATGGGCTACGAGCAGTACTTC
TRBJ2-7 - TRBV7-3 - CASSLSIGSPEQYF TGTGCCAGCAGCTTGTCGATAGGGTCCCCCGAGCAGTACTTC
TRBJ2-7 few TRBV7-2 TRBD2 CASSISGTYEQYF TGTGCCAGCAGCATCAGCGGGACCTACGAGCAGTACTTC
TRBJ2-7 - TRBV7-2 - CASSLDGSGTPYEQYF TGTGCCAGCAGCTTGGATGGATCCGGGACACCCTACGAGCAGTACTTC
TRBJ2-2 - TRBV6-2/TRBV6-3 - CASTFYFGGELFF TGTGCCAGCACTTTTTATTTTGGCGGGGAGCTGTTTTTT
TRBJ2-1 many TRBV5-1 TRBD2 CASSLESSGGDNEQFF TGCGCCAGCAGCTTGGAGTCTAGCGGGGGAGACAATGAGCAGTTCTTC
TRBJ2-7 - TRBV20-1 - CSAAALAGSPYEQYF TGCAGTGCTGCCGCCCTAGCCGGATCCCCCTACGAGCAGTACTTC
TRBJ2-7 few TRBV5-1 - CASSLMGTFSYEQYF TGCGCCAGCAGCTTGATGGGGACTTTTTCCTACGAGCAGTACTTC
TRBJ2-1 - TRBV7-9 - CASSPAGLPYNEQFF TGTGCCAGCAGCCCCGCGGGACTTCCGTACAATGAGCAGTTCTTC
TRBJ1-5 few TRBV6-5 - CASRGLLGNQPQHF TGTGCCAGCAGGGGACTTTTGGGCAATCAGCCCCAGCATTTT
TRBJ2-1 - TRBV11-1 - CASSLAYTLNEQFF TGTGCCAGCAGCTTAGCGTACACGCTCAATGAGCAGTTCTTC
TRBJ1-2 few TRBV9 - CASSVVTGPEGYTF TGTGCCAGCAGCGTAGTTACAGGGCCGGAAGGCTACACCTTC
TRBJ2-7 - TRBV20-1 - CSARDNAYEQYF TGCAGTGCTAGGGACAACGCCTACGAGCAGTACTTC
TRBJ2-3 many TRBV15 TRBD2 CATSKGLHGADTQYF TGTGCCACCAGCAAGGGACTACATGGTGCAGATACGCAGTATTTT
TRBJ2-4 few TRBV7-9 TRBD1 CASSLGQGIDIQYF TGTGCCAGCAGCTTGGGACAGGGTATCGACATTCAGTACTTC
TRBJ2-3 few TRBV20-1 - CSARRTDSRTDTQYF TGCAGTGCTAGGCGCACGGACAGCAGGACAGATACGCAGTATTTT
TRBJ2-7 many TRBV28 - CASSVDVTYEQYF TGTGCCAGCAGTGTGGACGTAACCTACGAGCAGTACTTC
TRBJ2-2 - TRBV29-1 TRBD1 CSVDTPGQVNTGELFF TGCAGCGTTGATACCCCGGGACAGGTTAACACCGGGGAGCTGTTTTTT
TRBJ2-3 - TRBV20-1 - CSATHGDSYTDTQYF TGCAGTGCTACCCACGGTGACTCCTACACAGATACGCAGTATTTT
TRBJ2-7 - TRBV12-3/TRBV12-4 TRBD1 CASSDRGRSDEQYF TGTGCCAGCAGTGACAGGGGGCGTTCAGACGAGCAGTACTTC